This record looks at one T cell receptor beta chain sequence and its context. The CDR3 is 12 residues long. CDR1 and CDR2 (germline): SGHTA, FQGNSA. Trimming left V 5 bases short and J 3 bases short, with 7 bases between. A modified ARM-PCR protocol with three rounds of nested PCR amplified TCRbeta. TCRdb re-analysed the multiplex PCR reads in MiXCR, keeping a single row per CDR3 protein. In the table there are approximately 90,000 distinct CDR3 sequences, 65% to 75% of which are singletons. This entry is derived from a study of tumor and adjacent non-tumor tissue in lung cancer. No cell sorting was done before RNA was extracted from the tissue.

The source of this sequence is a man in his fifties or sixties with non-small cell lung cancer. This chain links TRBV7-2 with TRBJ1-1; D gene ambiguous. Sequences were obtained from lung tumor tissue. CDR3 DNA: TGTGCCAGCAGCATTACCGACACTGAAGCTTTCTTT. Its protein product is CASSITDTEAFF.